There are a few counts of the clone carrying this T cell receptor beta chain. The antigen is unknown. This sample is drawn from a study of CD4 T cells in relation to SARS-CoV-2 and coronaviruses. Study-wide context: TCR beta CDR3s were sequenced after approximately 9-day antigen culture of PBMCs. The study, taken as a whole, reports: Crossreactive clones expanded significantly less to SARS-CoV-2 than monoreactive clones.

Sequencing used immunoSEQ multiplex PCR; TCRdb keeps in-frame clones, though not all of them. The sample has about 15,000 clones, about 79% seen once; the top ten hold approximately 10%. Trimming took 2 bases from V and 10 from J; bases not matched to a gene: 13. This CDR3 comprises 17 residues. In germline, CDR1 is SGHRS, CDR2 YFSETQ. Unexposed donor CD4+ T cells date from about 2010-2018, before the COVID-19 pandemic. The cells were cultured for about ten days before CD4+ T cells were isolated. Testing used SARS-CoV-2 S/N and four cold-coronavirus spikes on unexposed-donor CD4+ T cells, cells permitting. On days 3 and 7, cultures got half fresh IL-2 medium.

This sequence originates from a human donor in good health. This chain links TRBV5-1 with TRBJ2-1, with TRBD2 identical over 12 bases. Sequenced material: CD4+ T cells from PBMCs, cultured in vitro. CDR3 protein: CASSLINPGLAGREQFF. In DNA, the CDR3 is TGCGCCAGCAGCTTAATAAACCCGGGACTAGCGGGCAGGGAGCAGTTCTTC.